The rows below give T cell receptor beta chains drawn from one sample of a study of post-analysis software for immune sequencing data. TCRdb re-called the PCR reads through MiXCR, storing one row per CDR3 protein. Here the sample spans 350,000 to 500,000 distinct CDR3 sequences, approximately 37% being singletons. The sample consisted of blood. The receptor set was obtained from a girl aged 2-15 years with multiple sclerosis. The CDR3 runs from the conserved cysteine through the conserved F or W. A D gene is named only where the DNA matches it firmly. Some rows mark clone size as missing; the rest say once, few, many or name a class of expanded clone.

J: TRBJ2-5; V: TRBV6-2/TRBV6-3; size: NA; D: NA; CDR3: CASSYAGSPETQYF; DNA: TGTGCCAGCAGTTACGCCGGGAGTCCAGAGACCCAGTACTTC
J: TRBJ2-3; V: TRBV7-2; size: NA; D: TRBD1; CDR3: CASSPGTGGDTQYF; DNA: TGTGCCAGCAGCCCGGGGACAGGGGGGGATACGCAGTATTTT
J: TRBJ2-7; V: TRBV5-1; size: NA; D: TRBD2; CDR3: CASSLASRRAGGSYEQYF; DNA: TGCGCCAGCAGCTTGGCCAGTCGGAGGGCGGGGGGCTCCTACGAGCAGTACTTC
J: TRBJ2-7; V: TRBV28; size: NA; D: TRBD1; CDR3: CASSLLGTGFERYF; DNA: TGTGCCAGCAGTTTATTAGGGACAGGGTTCGAGCGGTACTTC
J: TRBJ1-6; V: TRBV7-9; size: NA; D: NA; CDR3: CASSTGSAINSPLHF; DNA: TGTGCCAGCAGCACAGGGTCGGCAATTAATTCACCCCTCCACTTT
J: TRBJ2-1; V: TRBV29-1; size: NA; D: TRBD2; CDR3: CSVVGRSGSSYNEQFF; DNA: TGCAGCGTTGTTGGTAGGAGCGGGAGCTCCTACAATGAGCAGTTCTTC
J: TRBJ2-7; V: TRBV6-5; size: few; D: NA; CDR3: CASSFFRNPTYEQYF; DNA: TGTGCCAGCAGTTTTTTCCGGAACCCGACCTACGAGCAGTACTTC
J: TRBJ1-6; V: TRBV27; size: few; D: NA; CDR3: CASRPTGTQYSPLHF; DNA: TGTGCCAGCAGGCCAACCGGGACGCAATATTCACCCCTCCACTTT
J: TRBJ2-4; V: TRBV7-2; size: few; D: NA; CDR3: CASSLGSLRNIQYF; DNA: TGTGCCAGCAGCTTAGGCAGCCTTAGAAACATTCAGTACTTC
J: TRBJ2-6; V: TRBV29-1; size: many; D: NA; CDR3: CSVGSSGANVLTF; DNA: TGCAGCGTCGGAAGCTCTGGGGCCAACGTCCTGACTTTC
J: TRBJ2-3; V: TRBV6-2/TRBV6-3; size: NA; D: NA; CDR3: CATWTPYAAPPMADTQYF; DNA: TGTGCCACCTGGACGCCTTATGCCGCCCCACCTATGGCAGATACGCAGTATTTT
J: TRBJ1-5; V: TRBV27; size: NA; D: TRBD1; CDR3: CASSMRSGGGNQPQHF; DNA: TGTGCCAGCAGTATGAGGTCAGGGGGCGGGAATCAGCCCCAGCATTTT
J: TRBJ2-4; V: TRBV7-9; size: NA; D: NA; CDR3: CASSHRDEELKSTQYF; DNA: TGTGCCAGCAGCCACAGAGATGAAGAATTAAAGAGTACCCAGTACTTC
J: TRBJ1-2; V: TRBV7-9; size: NA; D: NA; CDR3: CASSLAENYGYTF; DNA: TGTGCCAGCAGCTTAGCCGAAAACTATGGCTACACCTTC
J: TRBJ2-7; V: TRBV6-2/TRBV6-3; size: few; D: TRBD2; CDR3: CASSSSSLADSYEQYF; DNA: TGTGCCAGCAGCTCTTCCTCCCTAGCGGATTCCTACGAGCAGTACTTC
J: TRBJ1-6; V: TRBV12-3/TRBV12-4; size: NA; D: TRBD1; CDR3: CASSTRTGNNSPLHF; DNA: TGTGCCAGCAGTACCAGGACAGGGAATAATTCACCCCTCCACTTT
J: TRBJ1-4; V: TRBV5-1; size: NA; D: NA; CDR3: CASSLGTSGEKLFF; DNA: TGCGCCAGCAGCTTAGGGACTAGCGGGGAAAAACTGTTTTTT
J: TRBJ2-5; V: TRBV6-5; size: few; D: NA; CDR3: CASKDTNLQETQYF; DNA: TGTGCCAGCAAAGACACCAACCTCCAAGAGACCCAGTACTTC
J: TRBJ1-1; V: TRBV5-1; size: few; D: NA; CDR3: CASNVGNTEAFF; DNA: TGCGCCAGCAACGTCGGGAACACTGAAGCTTTCTTT
J: TRBJ2-4; V: TRBV6-1; size: NA; D: TRBD2; CDR3: CASSERVTSGGARNIQYF; DNA: TGTGCCAGCAGTGAAAGGGTGACTAGCGGGGGGGCCAGAAACATTCAGTACTTC
J: TRBJ2-5; V: TRBV24-1; size: NA; D: NA; CDR3: CATSDIGEGEQYF; DNA: TGTGCCACCAGTGATATAGGAGAGGGGGAGCAGTACTTC
J: TRBJ2-7; V: TRBV5-1; size: NA; D: NA; CDR3: CASSLGFELNEQYF; DNA: TGCGCCAGCAGCTTGGGTTTTGAGCTCAATGAGCAGTACTTC
J: TRBJ2-5; V: TRBV15; size: NA; D: NA; CDR3: CATSTPTGNRQETQYF; DNA: TGTGCCACCAGCACCCCGACTGGTAACCGACAAGAGACCCAGTACTTC
J: TRBJ1-2; V: TRBV6-5; size: NA; D: TRBD1; CDR3: CASSYSGQIGYTF; DNA: TGTGCCAGCAGTTACTCGGGACAGATTGGCTACACCTTC
J: TRBJ1-5; V: TRBV12-3/TRBV12-4; size: few; D: NA; CDR3: CASSPWSDSNQPQHF; DNA: TGTGCCAGCAGCCCTTGGTCCGATAGCAATCAGCCCCAGCATTTT
J: TRBJ1-6; V: TRBV12-3/TRBV12-4; size: NA; D: TRBD1; CDR3: CASSLTGLESPLHF; DNA: TGTGCCAGCAGTCTGACAGGGTTGGAATCACCCCTCCACTTT
J: TRBJ1-2; V: TRBV13; size: few; D: NA; CDR3: CASSSLRQTGPNYGYTF; DNA: TGTGCCAGCAGCTCGCTTCGCCAAACAGGGCCCAACTATGGCTACACCTTC
J: TRBJ2-3; V: TRBV20-1; size: NA; D: NA; CDR3: CSARSTGGPDTQYF; DNA: TGCAGTGCCCGCTCGACGGGGGGCCCAGATACGCAGTATTTT
J: TRBJ2-3; V: TRBV7-2; size: few; D: NA; CDR3: CASSPQPTDTQYF; DNA: TGTGCCAGCAGCCCACAACCCACAGATACGCAGTATTTT
J: TRBJ2-3; V: TRBV24-1; size: NA; D: NA; CDR3: CATSDLTDRDTDTQYF; DNA: TGTGCCACCAGTGATTTGACTGACAGAGACACAGATACGCAGTATTTT
J: TRBJ1-2; V: TRBV6-5; size: NA; D: NA; CDR3: CASRYHAGNGYTF; DNA: TGTGCCAGCAGGTACCACGCAGGGAATGGCTACACCTTC
J: TRBJ2-7; V: TRBV5-1; size: NA; D: TRBD1; CDR3: CASSQTGTGPPEQYF; DNA: TGCGCCAGCAGCCAAACCGGGACAGGGCCCCCCGAGCAGTACTTC
J: TRBJ2-1; V: TRBV15; size: NA; D: TRBD2; CDR3: CATRIGGLVYNEQFF; DNA: TGTGCCACCCGGATAGGGGGACTAGTCTACAATGAGCAGTTCTTC